This T cell receptor (beta chain) appears in the sequencing data of a study of long-term antiretroviral therapy in people with HIV. The study's findings and limits: Subsequent to ART, diversity was augmented yet persisted below that of transplant donor controls. ART adherence, viral resistance and therapy changes were undocumented.

The authors ran the immunoSEQ assay, v3.0, at survey level. For each individual sample, sequencing targeted about 40,000-55,000 T-cell genomes. Method: immunoSEQ multiplex PCR; TCRdb's copy keeps in-frame clones and lacks some. The repertoire holds more than 15,000 clones, with approximately 94% as singletons. This clone has a single count. Antigen specificity is unknown. V was clipped by 5 bases and J by 5 bases; unmatched bases: 14. The V gene's germline CDR1 is MDHEN and CDR2 SYDVKM. The CDR3 spans 16 residues. Specimen: unsorted PBMCs, collected roughly 6.8 years after starting antiretroviral therapy. The J gene is TRBJ1-2, the V gene TRBV28, with TRBD1 identical over 7 bases. The TCR originated in a woman in her forties or fifties with HIV. This chain's CDR3 is CASSTDRVGPSYGYTF. In nucleotides, the CDR3 is TGTGCCAGCAGTACCGACAGGGTCGGACCCTCTTATGGCTACACCTTC.